The T cell receptor beta chain described here comes from a study of blood T cell repertoires in COVID-19. Overall study context: Sites across the United States, Italy and Spain contributed samples from acute and convalescent COVID-19. From T cells, B-cell-depleted T cells, or PBMCs came the material, which was cDNA or gDNA.

A single count supports this clone. Per the authors' pipeline: The authors estimated nucleated cell counts from reference gene primer amplification. Sequencing was performed with immunoSEQ multiplex PCR; in TCRdb, only in-frame clones are kept and a portion is missing. V and J calls and clone size are copied from that table; D and trimming were computed from the DNA. The table lists around 150,000 clones, about four fifths of them singletons. Input material: peripheral blood. The receptor's source is a man in his sixties with active or convalescent COVID-19.

The CDR3 region is CASSLETAGSSYEQYF. The DNA for the CDR3 is TGCGCCAGCAGCTTGGAAACAGCGGGGAGCTCCTACGAGCAGTACTTC. This sequence joins TRBV5-1 and TRBJ2-7, with 7 bases lining up with TRBD2. This CDR3 contains 16 residues. The V gene's germline CDR1 is SGHRS and CDR2 YFSETQ. Losses at the gene ends were 0 bases for V and 0 bases for J; bases not matched to a gene: 6.